This entry lists 5 T cell receptor beta chains sequenced from one sample in a study of blood T cell repertoires in COVID-19. Clones were sequenced by immunoSEQ multiplex PCR, and TCRdb holds only the in-frame ones, with some missing. The sample carries around 100,000 clones, 85% to 95% recorded once. The specimen sequenced was peripheral blood. Receptor source: a man in his fifties with active COVID-19.

The chain has TRBV19 and TRBJ2-3, with 13 bases identical to TRBD2. The CDR3 sequence is 18 residues long. Losses at the gene ends were 5 bases for V and 2 bases for J; bases not matched to a gene: 10. Germline V gene lookup returns CDR1 LNHDA and CDR2 SQIVND (reference sequence). CDR3 sequence (DNA): TGTGCCAGTAGTGAGCCCCGGACTAGCGGGAGCAACACAGATACGCAGTATTTT. It specifies CASSEPRTSGSNTDTQYF.

This chain joins TRBV6-5 and TRBJ2-1, with 7 nucleotides matching TRBD1. Germline assignment: CDR1 MNHEY and CDR2 SVGAGI. The CDR3 sequence is 13 residues long. Unmatched junction bases numbered 6, after V lost 6 bases and J lost 7 bases. The CDR3 here is CASSPTGLNEQFF. The CDR3 nucleotides are TGTGCCAGCAGCCCGACAGGGTTGAATGAGCAGTTCTTC.

This clone was detected only once. V is TRBV5-1 and J is TRBJ2-5, with TRBD1 as a possible D gene (6 bases). Trimming removed 4 bases from V and 4 bases from J, with 11 bases in between. Germline CDR1 and CDR2: SGHRS and YFSETQ. This CDR3 is built from 13 residues. CDR3 amino acids: CASSTGSRETQYF. For the CDR3, the DNA is TGCGCCAGCAGCACAGGGTCCCGAGAGACCCAGTACTTC.

This rearrangement joins TRBV5-4 to TRBJ1-2; the D is unclear. Trimming left V 4 bases short and J 4 bases short, with 20 bases between. The CDR3 is made up of 16 amino acids. CDR1 is SGHNT and CDR2 is YYREEE in the germline V gene (reference sequence). The CDR3: CASSPGREKQIYGYTF. Written as DNA, the CDR3 is TGTGCCAGCAGCCCCGGACGGGAAAAACAAATCTATGGCTACACCTTC.

The chain couples TRBV7-8 to TRBJ1-6; 8 positions match TRBD1. V dropped 7 bases and J dropped 3; count of bases not matched to a gene: 8. CDR1 and CDR2 (germline): SGHVS, FQNEAQ. The CDR3 is 16 residues long. CDR3 region: CASTTQGAIYNSPLHF. As DNA, the CDR3 is TGTGCCAGCACCACTCAGGGGGCTATCTATAATTCACCCCTCCACTTT.